Here is one T cell receptor beta chain with its context. The V gene's germline CDR1 is MNHEY and CDR2 SMNVEV (reference sequence). Trimming removed 4 bases from V and 2 bases from J; junction bases left unmatched: 7. The CDR3 covers 16 residues. The sample originates from a study of technical replicates of blood from a few donors. Some clones are missing from TCRdb's copy, which holds only in-frame ones; the method was immunoSEQ multiplex PCR. The sample yields over 55,000 clones, more than 85% seen once. The chain is built from TRBV27 and TRBJ2-2; 7 bases align to TRBD1. The receptor comes from a human donor in good health. Some clones in this sample may be carry-over from other donors' samples. The specimen sequenced was PBMCs. The CDR3 sequence: CASSSSGTANTGELFF. DNA of the CDR3: TGTGCCAGCAGTTCCTCCGGGACAGCCAACACCGGGGAGCTGTTTTTT.